The entry below describes one T cell receptor beta chain. The sample is drawn from a study of blood T cell repertoires in COVID-19. Overall study: The United States, Italy and Spain were the sources of the acute and convalescent COVID-19 samples. PBMCs, B-cell-depleted T cells, or T cells were the source of the cDNA or gDNA that made up the material.

Germline loops: CDR1 SEHNR, CDR2 FQNEAQ (reference sequence). The CDR3 is made up of 15 amino acids. V was clipped by 5 bases and J by 4 bases; unmatched bases: 6. Authors' analysis steps: Nucleated cell counts were estimated from reference gene primer amplification. The assay was immunoSEQ multiplex PCR, and TCRdb's table has in-frame clones only and misses some. V and J calls and clone size are given by that table; D and trimming were obtained from the DNA. The sample lists a few hundred thousand clones; around 90% were seen once. Sequencing was carried out using peripheral blood. This chain connects TRBV7-9 to TRBJ2-7; TRBD2 matches at 12 bases. The sequence was collected from a woman aged 35 to 49 who had recovered from COVID-19. For the CDR3, the DNA is TGTGCCAGCAGCCCAACGACTAGCGGGAGTTACGAGCAGTACTTC. Encoded protein: CASSPTTSGSYEQYF.